What follows are 4 T cell receptor beta chains derived from one specimen sequenced in a study of lymphopenia after photon versus proton radiotherapy. Some clones are missing from TCRdb's copy, which holds only in-frame ones; the method was immunoSEQ multiplex PCR. The sample holds fewer than 20,000 clones, roughly 90% seen once. The specimen was peripheral blood, collected from a patient treated with photon-based radiotherapy. Every receptor here comes from a middle-aged woman with cholangiocarcinoma.

The V call is TRBV19, the J call TRBJ1-6, with 7 positions matching TRBD1. The germline CDR1 and CDR2 sequences are LNHDA and SQIVND (reference sequence). The CDR3 runs 15 residues. With V trimmed by 7 bases and J by 0 bases, 3 bases remained unmatched. CDR3 DNA: TGTGCCAGTAAGGGGGCGAACTCCTATAATTCACCCCTCCACTTT. Its translation is CASKGANSYNSPLHF.

This rearrangement joins TRBV30 to TRBJ1-1; no clear D gene. Per germline, CDR1 GTSNPN and CDR2 SVGIG (reference sequence). The CDR3 is 11 residues long. The V end was cut by 0 bases, the J end by 10 bases, with 9 bases between. The CDR3, as DNA: TGTGCCTGGAGTGTACAGTCCCGAGCTTTCTTT. Protein product: CAWSVQSRAFF. Drawing the rest from reference TRBV30 and TRBJ1-1, the complete variable domain is SQTIHQWPATLVQPVGSPLSLECTVEGTSNPNLYWYRQAAGRGLQLLFYSVGIGQISSEVPQNLSASRPQDRQFILSSKKLLLSDSGFYLCAWSVQSRAFFGQGTRLTVV.

The genes are TRBV5-1 and TRBJ1-1; a possible D gene is TRBD1 (6 bases). CDR3 size: 12 residues. Germline CDR1 SGHRS, CDR2 YFSETQ. V lost 2 bases and J 8 bases, leaving 10 bases between the germline ends. The CDR3 sequence is CASSLLTGEAFF. CDR3 sequence (DNA): TGCGCCAGCAGCTTACTAACAGGGGAAGCTTTCTTT.

The rearrangement uses TRBV19 and TRBJ2-2; D unclear. The CDR3 loop spans 13 amino acids. Trimming stripped 6 bases from V and 3 bases from J, with 8 bases between. Germline assignment: CDR1 LNHDA and CDR2 SQIVND (reference sequence). In DNA, the CDR3 is TGTGCCAGTAGCCCCCCTGACACCGGGGAGCTGTTTTTT. The encoded protein is CASSPPDTGELFF.